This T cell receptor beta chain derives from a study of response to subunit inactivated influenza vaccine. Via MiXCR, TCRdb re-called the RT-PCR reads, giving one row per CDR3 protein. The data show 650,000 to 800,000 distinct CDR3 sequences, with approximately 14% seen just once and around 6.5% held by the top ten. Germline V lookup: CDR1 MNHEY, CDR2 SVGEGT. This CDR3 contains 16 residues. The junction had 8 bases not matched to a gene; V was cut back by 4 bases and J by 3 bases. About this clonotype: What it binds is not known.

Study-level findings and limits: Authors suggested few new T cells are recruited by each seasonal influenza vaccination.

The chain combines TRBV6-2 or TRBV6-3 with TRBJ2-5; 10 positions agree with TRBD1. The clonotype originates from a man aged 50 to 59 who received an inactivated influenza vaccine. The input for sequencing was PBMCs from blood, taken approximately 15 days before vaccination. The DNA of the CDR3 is TGTGCCAGCAGTTTTCGGCGAGGGACAGGGGAAGAGACCCAGTACTTC. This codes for CASSFRRGTGEETQYF.